The subject of this entry is one TCR beta chain. The CDR3 totals 11 residues. The germline CDR1 and CDR2 sequences are DFQATT and SNEGSKA (reference sequence). TCRdb's table, derived via immunoSEQ multiplex PCR, lists solely in-frame clones and lacks some. The sample shows 250,000 or so clones, roughly 91% of them seen only once. This entry belongs to a study of blood T cell repertoires in COVID-19. Participant-reported clinical history was the basis for cohort assignment. Material: PBMCs or T cells enriched from blood (not recorded which). The source of this sequence is a man aged 35 to 55 who had recovered from COVID-19. The chain joins TRBV20-1 to TRBJ2-7; the D gene is possibly TRBD1 (6 bases). CDR3 protein: CRTGESYEQYF. Written as DNA, the CDR3 is TGCAGGACAGGTGAATCCTACGAGCAGTACTTC.